This is a list of T cell receptor beta chains from one sample in a study of T-cell reconstitution after alpha-beta-depleted transplantation in children. TCRdb ran MiXCR on the PCR reads and lists one entry per CDR3 protein. The table has 120,000 to 150,000 distinct CDR3 sequences, 8.5% to 10% seen once. This specimen was PBMCs, mostly from graft donor cells, taken 180 days after TCRalphabeta/CD19-depleted stem cell transplant. Receptors originate from a female patient aged 2-9 years who had a stem cell transplant for congenital amegakaryocytic thrombocytopenia, so the T cells may come from the graft donor. CDR3s include the opening cysteine and the closing phenylalanine or tryptophan. D genes are given only for firm matches. A row's size may be missing; if present it is once, few, many or a size class.

>13|-|few|TRBJ2-7|TRBV7-2
CASSLAFAVEQYF
TGTGCCAGCAGCTTAGCATTCGCTGTCGAGCAGTACTTC
>13|-|many|TRBJ2-3|TRBV12-3/TRBV12-4
CASSIDRRDTQYF
TGTGCCAGCAGTATAGACCGTAGGGATACGCAGTATTTT
>13|-|many|TRBJ2-7|TRBV5-6
CASSLAGADEQYF
TGTGCCAGCAGCTTGGCCGGCGCGGACGAGCAGTACTTC
>17|TRBD2|many|TRBJ2-7|TRBV15
CATSREYGTRFFSEQYF
TGTGCCACCAGCAGAGAGTACGGGACTAGGTTTTTCTCCGAGCAGTACTTC
>13|-|many|TRBJ2-7|TRBV29-1
CSALSPVSYEQYF
TGCAGCGCCCTAAGCCCCGTCTCCTACGAGCAGTACTTC
>17|-|-|TRBJ2-3|TRBV5-1
CASSLGGSAILADTQYF
TGCGCCAGCAGCTTGGGGGGGTCGGCAATCCTCGCAGATACGCAGTATTTT
>13|-|-|TRBJ2-3|TRBV20-1
CSASTANTDTQYF
TGCAGTGCTAGTACGGCTAACACAGATACGCAGTATTTT
>15|TRBD2|many|TRBJ2-1|TRBV6-5
CASGNLAGGYNEQFF
TGTGCCAGCGGGAATCTAGCGGGAGGTTACAATGAGCAGTTCTTC
>20|TRBD1|many|TRBJ2-3|TRBV11-2
CASSLRTGGSPSGYTDTQYF
TGTGCCAGCAGCCTCAGGACAGGGGGAAGTCCTAGCGGGTACACAGATACGCAGTATTTT
>15|TRBD1|many|TRBJ2-1|TRBV29-1
CSVEDGTGGYNEQFF
TGCAGCGTTGAGGACGGGACAGGGGGCTACAATGAGCAGTTCTTC
>15|-|many|TRBJ1-3|TRBV20-1
CSARDPGIGGNTIYF
TGCAGTGCTAGAGATCCAGGTATAGGTGGAAACACCATATATTTT
>13|-|few|TRBJ2-7|TRBV12-5
CASGLGGSYEQYF
TGTGCTAGTGGGCTAGGGGGATCCTACGAGCAGTACTTC
>14|-|-|TRBJ2-1|TRBV27
CASRGQGRLNEQFF
TGTGCCAGCAGGGGGCAGGGTAGATTGAATGAGCAGTTCTTC
>12|TRBD2|many|TRBJ2-1|TRBV10-3
CAISDSGTSRFF
TGTGCCATCAGTGACTCCGGGACTAGTCGGTTCTTC
>14|-|many|TRBJ1-1|TRBV7-2
CASSLIRGYTEAFF
TGTGCCAGCAGCTTAATCCGGGGGTACACTGAAGCTTTCTTT
>13|-|many|TRBJ2-2|TRBV20-1
CSARWQGTGELFF
TGCAGTGCTAGGTGGCAGGGCACCGGGGAGCTGTTTTTT
>10|-|-|TRBJ1-1|TRBV7-6
CASSFPEAFF
TGTGCCAGCAGCTTCCCTGAAGCTTTCTTT
>12|-|many|TRBJ2-5|TRBV28
CASSNPLETQYF
TGTGCCAGCAGTAACCCTTTAGAGACCCAGTACTTC
>17|TRBD1|-|TRBJ2-3|TRBV20-1
CSARGQDPVLSTDTQYF
TGCAGTGCCCGCGGACAGGACCCCGTCTTGAGCACAGATACGCAGTATTTT
>14|-|many|TRBJ1-5|TRBV15
CATSRANSNQPQHF
TGTGCCACCAGCAGAGCTAATAGCAATCAGCCCCAGCATTTT
>18|-|many|TRBJ2-2|TRBV15
CATSQGGLWDRHTGELFF
TGTGCCACCTCTCAGGGAGGGCTGTGGGACAGACACACCGGGGAGCTGTTTTTT
>13|-|-|TRBJ2-7|TRBV7-9
CASSPGTSYEQYF
TGTGCCAGCAGCCCCGGGACTTCTTACGAGCAGTACTTC
>12|-|-|TRBJ1-1|TRBV20-1
CSARDAGTEAFF
TGCAGTGCTAGGGACGCCGGGACCGAAGCTTTCTTT
>14|-|many|TRBJ2-2|TRBV29-1
CSGGEAGGTGELFF
TGCAGCGGAGGGGAGGCAGGGGGGACCGGGGAGCTGTTTTTT
>14|-|many|TRBJ1-5|TRBV12-3/TRBV12-4
CASSTYGGNQPQHF
TGTGCCAGCAGCACCTATGGGGGCAATCAGCCCCAGCATTTT
>15|TRBD2|many|TRBJ2-1|TRBV10-3
CAHKPSGRTANEQFF
TGTGCCCACAAACCTAGCGGGAGGACCGCCAATGAGCAGTTCTTC
>18|TRBD2|few|TRBJ2-7|TRBV11-2
CASSFPLQRGKSSYEQYF
TGTGCCAGCAGCTTTCCCCTACAGCGGGGGAAGAGCTCCTACGAGCAGTACTTC
>12|-|many|TRBJ1-2|TRBV12-3/TRBV12-4
CASSFPNYGYTF
TGTGCCAGCAGTTTCCCGAACTATGGCTACACCTTC
>13|-|many|TRBJ2-1|TRBV12-3/TRBV12-4
CASSFVVGNEQFF
TGTGCCAGCAGTTTTGTAGTGGGGAATGAGCAGTTCTTC
>16|TRBD2|many|TRBJ2-3|TRBV4-1
CASSTILAPSTDTQYF
TGCGCCAGCAGCACTATACTAGCGCCCAGCACAGATACGCAGTATTTT
>14|-|few|TRBJ2-1|TRBV29-1
CSVSGRSSYNEQFF
TGCAGCGTATCAGGGAGGAGCTCCTACAATGAGCAGTTCTTC
>13|-|-|TRBJ1-2|TRBV3-1
CASSHQGSFGYTF
TGTGCCAGCAGCCACCAGGGTAGCTTTGGCTACACCTTC
>13|-|many|TRBJ1-1|TRBV7-9
CASSQGKNTEAFF
TGTGCCAGCAGCCAGGGAAAGAACACTGAAGCTTTCTTT
>17|TRBD2|many|TRBJ2-5|TRBV27
CASSLMAGLAGQETQYF
TGTGCCAGCAGTTTAATGGCGGGACTAGCGGGACAAGAGACCCAGTACTTC
>13|-|-|TRBJ2-1|TRBV20-1
CSARETGYNEQFF
TGCAGTGCTAGAGAAACAGGGTACAATGAGCAGTTCTTC
>18|TRBD1|many|TRBJ2-3|TRBV20-1
CSATPGAGTGWSTDTQYF
TGCAGTGCTACCCCTGGAGCCGGGACAGGGTGGAGCACAGATACGCAGTATTTT
>14|-|many|TRBJ2-5|TRBV20-1
CSATRTARQETQYF
TGCAGTGCTACTCGGACAGCCCGACAAGAGACCCAGTACTTC
>17|TRBD1|many|TRBJ2-2|TRBV5-6
CASSLEDRAANTGELFF
TGTGCCAGCAGCTTAGAGGACAGGGCAGCGAACACCGGGGAGCTGTTTTTT
>16|-|many|TRBJ1-5|TRBV6-1
CASSEDLLRINQPQHF
TGTGCCAGCAGTGAAGACTTACTGAGGATTAATCAGCCCCAGCATTTT
>13|-|many|TRBJ2-2|TRBV20-1
CSATLTAGGELFF
TGCAGTGCTACCTTGACGGCGGGCGGGGAGCTGTTTTTT